This T cell receptor beta chain was captured in a study of CXCR3-negative and CXCR3-positive naive CD8 T cells. With UMI labels, 5' RACE was used to prepare the TRB cDNA libraries. From its re-call of the 5' RACE reads, TCRdb lists each CDR3 protein once, without DNA. This sample contains over 100,000 distinct CDR3 sequences. Study results and limitations: Naive cells used TRBV-TRBJ genes in much the same way whether CXCR3-negative or CXCR3-positive; memory cells did not.

On this clonotype: What it binds is not known.

Per germline, CDR1 DFQATT and CDR2 SNEGSKA (reference sequence). CDR3 length: 15 amino acids. The chain couples TRBV20-1 to TRBJ1-2; TCRdb indicates TRBD1, and absent DNA this call remains unverified. Material: naive CXCR3- CD8+ T cells from blood. Subset defined: CD45RO-CCR7+CD27+CD95- naive CD8+ T cells lacking CXCR3 (TNR3-). This receptor was obtained from a human donor in good health. Some clones in this sample may be carry-over from other donors' samples. CDR3 protein: CSAAPSGDRRYGYTF.